One sample yielded the 26 T cell receptor beta chains listed below, sequenced in a study of T cell repertoires in cytomegalovirus infection. These receptors have no known antigen. MiXCR, run by TCRdb on the reads, gives a single entry per CDR3 protein. In the table there are hundreds of thousands of distinct CDR3 sequences, more than 40% of which are singletons. Sample: cultured PBMCs, taken from culture after CMV antigen stimulation. These receptors were obtained from a human donor in good health (CMV status not recorded). Some clones in this sample may be carry-over from other donors' samples.

V gene TRBV28 combines with J gene TRBJ1-5; 8 bases fit TRBD1. Trimming cost V 6 bases and J 9 bases; bases outside gene matches: 13. The CDR3 consists of 15 residues. Germline-derived CDR1 and CDR2 are MDHEN and SYDVKM. The CDR3 protein is CASSLHGQGRPPQHF. The CDR3, as DNA: TGTGCCAGCAGCCTACACGGACAGGGAAGGCCGCCCCAGCATTTT.

This chain uses TRBV7-9 with TRBJ2-4; D might be TRBD1 or TRBD2, each matching 7 bases. Per the germline V gene, CDR1 is SEHNR and CDR2 is FQNEAQ (reference sequence). Trimming cost V 10 bases and J 0 bases, with 13 bases left between them. This CDR3 comprises 14 residues. The CDR3, as DNA: TGTGCCACAGGGGGGGGACTAGCCAAAAACATTCAGTACTTC. Amino acids: CATGGGLAKNIQYF.

This sequence joins TRBV18 and TRBJ2-2; TRBD2 matches at 7 bases. The V segment lost 4 bases and the J segment 1 base; nucleotides outside the gene matches: 6. CDR3 length: 16 residues. Germline V gene lookup returns CDR1 KGHSH and CDR2 LQKENI. The CDR3 reads CASSRGSGMNTGELFF. In DNA form, the CDR3 reads TGTGCCAGCTCACGTGGAAGCGGGATGAACACCGGGGAGCTGTTTTTT.

The chain links TRBV4-3 to TRBJ1-3; the D gene is possibly TRBD1 (5 bases). CDR1 and CDR2 (germline): LGHNA, YSLEER. V was trimmed by 2 bases and J by 3 bases, leaving 11 bases between them. The CDR3 consists of 15 residues. CDR3 DNA sequence: TGCGCCAGCAGCCAAAACAGGCTAGGTGGAAACACCATATATTTT. Translated: CASSQNRLGGNTIYF.

The rearrangement joins TRBV5-1 to TRBJ2-3, with D perhaps TRBD1 (5 bases). The CDR3 covers 15 residues. Germline assignment: CDR1 SGHRS and CDR2 YFSETQ. V was trimmed by 3 bases and J by 1 base, leaving 12 bases between them. DNA for the CDR3: TGCGCCAGCAGCTCCCAAACAGGAGGCACAGATACGCAGTATTTT. It is translated as CASSSQTGGTDTQYF.

This clonotype is a singleton in its sample. This sequence joins TRBV7-6 and TRBJ2-5; TRBD2 agrees at 10 bases. This CDR3 is 16 amino acids long. V gave up 3 bases and J gave up 6 bases; unmatched junction bases: 10. Germline CDR1 and CDR2: SGHVS and FNYEAQ. CDR3 coding DNA: TGTGCCAGCAGCTTGGGAGCGGGGGGGCTTTCGAAGACCCAGTACTTC. It yields the protein CASSLGAGGLSKTQYF.

The chain uses TRBV6-2 or TRBV6-3 and TRBJ2-1; the D is unclear. The V and J ends lost 0 bases and 5 bases respectively, with 5 bases between them. The germline V gene has CDR1 MNHEY and CDR2 SVGEGT. The CDR3 is 13 amino acids. The CDR3 DNA reads TGTGCCAGCAGTTACTCGTGGAACAATGAGCAGTTCTTC. This gives the protein CASSYSWNNEQFF.

CDR3 nucleotides: TGCAGTGCTAGAGACCCTACTAGCGGGAGGGAGAATGAGCAGTTCTTC. It translates to CSARDPTSGRENEQFF. This sequence joins TRBV20-1 and TRBJ2-1, with 13 positions matching TRBD2. The J segment lost 7 bases and the V segment lost 0 bases, leaving 6 bases of the junction unmatched. The germline gives CDR1 DFQATT, CDR2 SNEGSKA (reference sequence). This CDR3 is built from 16 residues.

This clonotype appeared a few times. The chain combines TRBV19 with TRBJ1-5, with 8 bases aligning to TRBD1. V lost 7 bases to trimming and J lost 6 bases; unmatched junction nucleotides: 5. CDR3 length equals 13 residues. CDR1 is LNHDA, CDR2 SQIVND, per germline (reference sequence). CDR3 sequence reads: CASNDDRGQPQHF. CDR3 DNA: TGTGCCAGTAACGATGACAGGGGTCAGCCCCAGCATTTT. Looking up the rest from reference TRBV19 and TRBJ1-5 gives the full variable domain: DGGITQSPKYLFRKEGQNVTLSCEQNLNHDAMYWYRQDPGQGLRLIYYSQIVNDFQKGDIAEGYSVSREKKESFPLTVTSAQKNPTAFYLCASNDDRGQPQHFGDGTRLSIL.

V gene TRBV4-2 combines with J gene TRBJ2-3, with 12 bases lining up with TRBD2. V lost 0 bases and J lost 4; bases outside the gene matches: 5. The CDR3 length is 17 residues. From germline, CDR1 is LGHNA and CDR2 YNFKEQ. In DNA form, the CDR3 reads TGTGCCAGCAGCCAAGACCTAGCGGGGGGGCCGCCAGATACGCAGTATTTT. Residues: CASSQDLAGGPPDTQYF.

The genes are TRBV28 and TRBJ2-7; 9 bases are shared with TRBD1. Germline CDR1 reads MDHEN; CDR2 reads SYDVKM. The ends lost 5 bases at V and 1 base at J; junction bases unmatched: 9. The CDR3 has 16 amino acids. The CDR3 sequence is CASSQSGTGRSYEQYF. The CDR3 DNA sequence: TGTGCCAGCAGTCAGTCCGGGACAGGGAGGTCCTACGAGCAGTACTTC.

The chain is built from TRBV5-4 and TRBJ2-2; 8 nucleotides match TRBD2. Germline CDR1 and CDR2: SGHNT and YYREEE (reference sequence). Unmatched junction bases numbered 3, after V lost 1 base and J lost 4 bases. This CDR3 contains 15 residues. The CDR3 region is CASSLRGGSTGELFF. The CDR3 DNA sequence: TGTGCCAGCAGCTTGCGGGGGGGGTCCACCGGGGAGCTGTTTTTT.

This clonotype has at least ten counts. CDR3 residues: CASSLRGGFEETQYF. The CDR3 nucleotides read TGTGCCAGCAGCTTACGAGGGGGCTTCGAAGAGACCCAGTACTTC. V is TRBV7-2 and J is TRBJ2-5; TRBD1 matches 7 bases. Germline V gene sequence: CDR1 SGHTA, CDR2 FQGNSA. The CDR3 covers 15 residues. J lost 3 bases, V lost 2 bases, and 6 bases had no gene match.

The V call is TRBV20-1, the J call TRBJ1-6; 7 bases align to TRBD1. The CDR3 has 18 amino acids. The germline V gene encodes CDR1 DFQATT and CDR2 SNEGSKA (reference sequence). The J segment lost 1 base and the V segment lost 5 bases, leaving 14 bases of the junction unmatched. The CDR3 DNA reads as TGCAGTGCTCTCGACAGGGTGGTTTCAGTTTCCTATAATTCACCCCTCCACTTT. Its protein is CSALDRVVSVSYNSPLHF.

The genes are TRBV4-1 and TRBJ1-4; D is unresolved. This CDR3 comprises 16 residues. The germline V gene encodes CDR1 MGHRA and CDR2 YSYEKL. V lost 0 bases and J 5 bases, leaving 13 bases between the germline ends. The CDR3 region is CASSQDYGPMNEKLFF. In DNA form, the CDR3 reads TGCGCCAGCAGCCAAGATTACGGGCCCATGAATGAAAAACTGTTTTTT.

The sample holds a few counts of this clonotype. This sequence joins TRBV7-9 and TRBJ2-1, with TRBD2 matching 7 bases. The germline V gene has CDR1 SEHNR and CDR2 FQNEAQ (reference sequence). This CDR3 spans 18 amino acids. V gave up 5 bases and J gave up 5 bases; unmatched junction bases: 18. The CDR3 DNA sequence: TGTGCCAGCAGCCCCCCCTTGGGAGGGCCCTGGTCGAACAATGAGCAGTTCTTC. Its protein is CASSPPLGGPWSNNEQFF. Based on the CDR3 plus reference TRBV7-9 and TRBJ2-1, the full variable domain is DTGVSQNPRHKITKRGQNVTFRCDPISEHNRLYWYRQTLGQGPEFLTYFQNEAQLEKSRLLSDRFSAERPKGSFSTLEIQRTEQGDSAMYLCASSPPLGGPWSNNEQFFGPGTRLTVL.

V is TRBV5-1 and J is TRBJ2-3; a possible D gene is TRBD2 (6 bases). In germline, CDR1 is SGHRS, CDR2 YFSETQ. The CDR3 has 16 amino acids. V lost 0 bases, J lost 4 bases, and 15 bases lay in between. The CDR3 DNA reads TGCGCCAGCAGCTTGGGAACGGGACTGGACTCAGATACGCAGTATTTT. This codes for CASSLGTGLDSDTQYF.

The rearrangement joins TRBV12-3 or TRBV12-4 to TRBJ2-3; 14 nucleotides line up with TRBD2. The CDR3 sequence is 16 residues long. V was clipped by 6 bases and J by 4 bases; unmatched bases: 6. DNA for the CDR3: TGTGCCAGCAGCTCCGGGACTAGCGGGGGCGCAGATACGCAGTATTTT. This translates into CASSSGTSGGADTQYF.

The chain uses TRBV9 and TRBJ2-5; TRBD1 agrees at 10 bases. CDR1 is SGDLS and CDR2 is YYNGEE in the germline V gene. J was trimmed by 5 bases and V by 7 bases; bases with no gene match: 8. CDR3 length: 14 residues. This chain's CDR3 is CASGTTGGDETQYF. The DNA for the CDR3 is TGTGCCAGCGGAACGACAGGGGGCGACGAGACCCAGTACTTC.

Only a few counts were recorded for this clonotype. Here the CDR3 reads CASKQGSGANVLTF. Here the CDR3 DNA reads TGTGCCAGCAAGCAGGGGTCCGGGGCCAACGTCCTGACTTTC. This chain links TRBV7-2 with TRBJ2-6, with D possibly matching TRBD1 (6 bases). In germline, CDR1 is SGHTA, CDR2 FQGNSA. This CDR3 has 14 residues. The germline V and J ends were trimmed by 7 bases and 4 bases, with 11 bases remaining between them.

The rearrangement joins TRBV19 to TRBJ2-1; 12 bases are shared with TRBD2. The CDR3 consists of 16 residues. Germline V CDR1 and CDR2: LNHDA, SQIVND (reference sequence). The junction had 5 bases not matched to a gene; V was cut back by 1 base and J by 7 bases. CDR3 residues: CASSIAGLAGRNEQFF. As DNA, the CDR3 is TGTGCCAGTAGTATAGCCGGACTAGCGGGAAGAAATGAGCAGTTCTTC.

This sequence joins TRBV20-1 and TRBJ2-5; D gene unclear. Trimming removed 0 bases from V and 1 base from J, with 12 bases in between. The germline CDR1 and CDR2 sequences are DFQATT and SNEGSKA (reference sequence). This CDR3 contains 15 residues. The CDR3 DNA reads TGCAGTGCTAGAGATCTAGTGACTTCCCAAGAGACCCAGTACTTC. This gives the protein CSARDLVTSQETQYF.

V usage is TRBV7-2 and J usage is TRBJ2-2, with D perhaps matching TRBD1 or TRBD2 (5 bases each). This CDR3 comprises 14 residues. In germline, CDR1 is SGHTA, CDR2 FQGNSA. V was trimmed by 8 bases and J by 4 bases, leaving 14 bases between them. In DNA, the CDR3 is TGTGCCAGCGAGGGCAGGGCGGGCACCGGGGAGCTGTTTTTT. It is translated as CASEGRAGTGELFF.

The chain links TRBV6-1 to TRBJ2-1; D is undetermined. With 1 base removed from V and 5 bases from J, the gap between germline ends came to 3 bases. The germline gives CDR1 MNHNS, CDR2 SASEGT. There are 12 residues in the CDR3. CDR3 region: CASSEVHNEQFF. The CDR3 bases are TGTGCCAGCAGTGAAGTGCACAATGAGCAGTTCTTC.

This clonotype came up a few times. This rearrangement joins TRBV7-2 to TRBJ2-2; TRBD2 aligns across 9 bases. V shed 1 base and J 3 bases; nucleotides not matched to a gene: 6. Germline CDR1 is SGHTA and CDR2 is FQGNSA. This CDR3 contains 17 residues. The CDR3 bases are TGTGCCAGCAGCTTAGAGGCGGGGGGGCGGTACACCGGGGAGCTGTTTTTT. Translated: CASSLEAGGRYTGELFF.

V gene TRBV6-6 combines with J gene TRBJ1-2; D is unclear. Germline-derived CDR1 and CDR2 are MNHNY and SVGAGI (reference sequence). The CDR3 runs to 13 residues. V lost 6 bases and J lost 8, with 16 bases in between. The CDR3 protein is CASRSDYLEGYTF. DNA of the CDR3: TGTGCCAGCAGATCAGATTACTTGGAGGGCTACACCTTC.